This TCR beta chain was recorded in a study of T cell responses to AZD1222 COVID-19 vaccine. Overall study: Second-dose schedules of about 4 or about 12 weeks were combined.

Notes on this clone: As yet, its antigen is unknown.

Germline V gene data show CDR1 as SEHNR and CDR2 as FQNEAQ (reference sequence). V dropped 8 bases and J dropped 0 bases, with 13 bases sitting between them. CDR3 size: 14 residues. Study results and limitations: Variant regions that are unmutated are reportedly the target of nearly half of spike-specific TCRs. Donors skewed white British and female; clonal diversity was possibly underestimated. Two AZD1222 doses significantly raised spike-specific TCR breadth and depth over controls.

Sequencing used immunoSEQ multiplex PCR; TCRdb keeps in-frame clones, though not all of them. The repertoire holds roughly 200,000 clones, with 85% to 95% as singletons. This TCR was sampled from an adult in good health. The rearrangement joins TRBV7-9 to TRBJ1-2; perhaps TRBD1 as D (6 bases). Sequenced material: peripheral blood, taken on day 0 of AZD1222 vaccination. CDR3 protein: CASCRDNANYGYTF. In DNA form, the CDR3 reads TGTGCCAGCTGTAGGGACAATGCTAACTATGGCTACACCTTC.